The rows below give T cell receptor beta chains drawn from one sample of a study of shared clonotypes between healthy human individuals. The protocol was immunoSEQ multiplex PCR, while the TCRdb copy is restricted to in-frame clones and leaves out a portion. Seen here are over a million clones, under 80% observed once, and the top ten hold around 1.5%. Sample: memory CD4+ T cells sorted from blood. These receptor sequences come from a man in his late teens or twenties in good health. The CDR3 runs from the conserved cysteine through the conserved F or W. D genes are given only for firm matches. Only some rows state a clone size, as once, few, many or a class for expanded clones.

d_gene	v_gene	abundance	j_gene	CDR3nt	CDR3aa
TRBD2	TRBV4-2	NA	TRBJ2-7	TGTGCCAGCAGCCCAATCGGACTAGCAAAGCAGTACTTC	CASSPIGLAKQYF
TRBD1	TRBV10-3	NA	TRBJ2-7	TGTGCCACGGAGACAGGGGTGGGAGAGCAGTACTTC	CATETGVGEQYF
TRBD2	TRBV6-5	NA	TRBJ2-4	TGTGCCAGCAGTCTGACTAGCGGAAACATTCAGTACTTC	CASSLTSGNIQYF
TRBD2	TRBV10-3	NA	TRBJ2-2	TGTGCCATAGCTAGCGGGGGAAGCACCGGGGAGCTGTTTTTT	CAIASGGSTGELFF
TRBD2	TRBV11-2	few	TRBJ2-5	TGTGCCAGCAGCTTAGATCAACTAGCGGGAGGGTTGGAGACCCAGTACTTC	CASSLDQLAGGLETQYF
TRBD2	TRBV4-1	once	TRBJ2-1	TGCGCCAGCAGCCAAGGGGGACTAGCCTTCTCCTACAATGAGCAGTTCTTC	CASSQGGLAFSYNEQFF
TRBD2	TRBV19	many	TRBJ2-5	TGTGCCAGTAGACCAGAGCGGGGGAACCAAGAGACCCAGTACTTC	CASRPERGNQETQYF
NA	TRBV30	NA	TRBJ2-3	TGTGCCTTGCTCCCTCCCGGGCGGGGTGCGCAGTATTTT	CALLPPGRGAQYF
NA	TRBV19	NA	TRBJ1-1	TGTGCCAGTAGTATAATGAGAGGGACTGAAGCTTTCTTT	CASSIMRGTEAFF
TRBD1	TRBV4-1	NA	TRBJ2-6	TGCGCCAGCAGCCAGTTTCGACAGGGCTCTGGGGCCAACGTCCTGACTTTC	CASSQFRQGSGANVLTF
NA	TRBV4-3	NA	TRBJ2-2	TGCGCCAGCAGCCGCTCCCGTCCGGGACCTAACACCGGGGAGCTGTTTTTT	CASSRSRPGPNTGELFF
TRBD2	TRBV2	few	TRBJ2-5	TGTGCCAGCCGGCCGCGGGGGGAGACCCAGTACTTC	CASRPRGETQYF
TRBD2	TRBV6-6	few	TRBJ2-3	TGTGCCAGCAGTTTCACTAGCGATGCGCAGTATTTT	CASSFTSDAQYF
TRBD2	TRBV4-3	NA	TRBJ2-5	TGCGCCAGCAGCCTTTCGGGACTAGCGGTGGAGACCCAGTACTTC	CASSLSGLAVETQYF
NA	TRBV27	NA	TRBJ1-6	TGTGCCAGCAGTTTCCAGGGCCCGCCGGGAAATTCACCCCTCCACTTT	CASSFQGPPGNSPLHF
TRBD1	TRBV10-3	NA	TRBJ2-2	TGTGCCATCAGTGAGTTGAAAGGACAGGGTTTCGGCGGGGAGCTGTTTTTT	CAISELKGQGFGGELFF
NA	TRBV5-4	NA	TRBJ1-1	TGTGCCAGCAGCTTGGATCGTACGGGAGCTTTCTTT	CASSLDRTGAFF
TRBD1	TRBV6-5	few	TRBJ1-5	TGTGCCAGCAGGCCTCGACAGGGCATTCAGCCCCAGCATTTT	CASRPRQGIQPQHF
TRBD2	TRBV10-3	NA	TRBJ2-1	TGTGCCTCAGGAGGACTAGCGGGGGGTTCGACCTACAATGAGCAGTTCTTC	CASGGLAGGSTYNEQFF
NA	TRBV5-8	NA	TRBJ2-4	TGTGCCAGCAGCTTAGATGGGCCGACAAACATTCAGTACTTC	CASSLDGPTNIQYF
NA	TRBV7-8	NA	TRBJ2-1	TGTGCCAGCAGCCCCGGTCCCCTAGTCAATGAGCAGTTCTTC	CASSPGPLVNEQFF
TRBD2	TRBV5-1	NA	TRBJ2-1	TGCGCCAGCAGCTTGAATGCGGGAGATCTCTACAATGAGCAGTTCTTC	CASSLNAGDLYNEQFF
NA	TRBV7-8	NA	TRBJ1-2	TGTGCCAGCAGCGGAAGGCCGGCTGACTATGGCTACACCTTC	CASSGRPADYGYTF
NA	TRBV25-1	few	TRBJ1-4	TGTGCCAGCAGTGAAGGGGGTTTGAAACTGTTTTTT	CASSEGGLKLFF
NA	TRBV11-1	NA	TRBJ2-2	TGTGCCAGCAGCCCGACGCAGGGGGGGGAGCTGTTTTTT	CASSPTQGGELFF
TRBD2	TRBV11-2	once	TRBJ2-3	TGTGCCAGCAGTGGTACTAGCGGGAGGGCCCTGGGTACAGATACGCAGTATTTT	CASSGTSGRALGTDTQYF
NA	TRBV30	NA	TRBJ1-1	TGTGCTTCCGGGAGGCGGACTGAAGCTTTCTTT	CASGRRTEAFF
TRBD2	TRBV6-5	NA	TRBJ2-1	TGTGCCAGCAGTTACCTCCAAGGACTAGCGAACAATGAGCAGTTCTTC	CASSYLQGLANNEQFF
NA	TRBV19	NA	TRBJ2-4	TGTGCCAGTAGTATCCCGGGGGTAGGGGGGCAAAACATTCAGTACTTC	CASSIPGVGGQNIQYF
NA	TRBV6-6	NA	TRBJ2-7	TGTGCCAGCAGTTCCGCCGGACCGCTCTATTACGAGCAGTACTTC	CASSSAGPLYYEQYF
NA	TRBV13	NA	TRBJ1-3	TGTGCCAGCAGCTTTCTACGCCAGGGGCTAATCTCTGGAAACACCATATATTTT	CASSFLRQGLISGNTIYF